Shown below are 5 T cell receptor beta chains from a single sample sequenced in a study of cytomegalovirus exposure and HLA in healthy donors. Use of 60 Vbeta and 13 Jbeta primers characterized the PCR. The assay was immunoSEQ multiplex PCR, and TCRdb's table has in-frame clones only and misses some. Of 120,000 to 150,000 clones in the sample, roughly 83% are singletons; the top ten hold under 4.5%. The source material was PBMCs. The receptors here all came from a man aged 40-50 years in good health and CMV-seropositive.

On this clone itself: The identical CDR3 is also encoded by other nucleotide sequences in the sample. The V gene is TRBV9, the J gene TRBJ2-5; TRBD2 matches at 10 bases. This CDR3 comprises 15 residues. The germline V gene encodes CDR1 SGDLS and CDR2 YYNGEE. V trimming: 1 base; J trimming: 5 bases; junction bases outside the gene matches: 5. Here the CDR3 DNA reads TGTGCCAGCAGCGTAAGCGGGGGGGCCTGGGAGACCCAGTACTTC. Its translation is CASSVSGGAWETQYF.

There are a few counts of this clone. This sequence joins TRBV9 and TRBJ2-2; D might be TRBD2 (6 bases). The CDR3 is 15 residues long. CDR1 SGDLS and CDR2 YYNGEE come from the germline V gene. Deletions cut 4 bases from V and 1 base from J, with 11 bases between. This CDR3 is CASSPRGGNTGELFF. CDR3 nucleotide sequence: TGTGCCAGCAGCCCGCGGGGTGGGAACACCGGGGAGCTGTTTTTT.

The rearrangement links TRBV6-1 to TRBJ1-5; D not resolved. The CDR3 extends over 14 amino acids. The ends were cut back, 8 bases at V and 0 bases at J, with 11 bases in the middle. CDR1 and CDR2 (germline): MNHNS, SASEGT. CDR3 amino acids: CASRAVYSNQPQHF. The CDR3 nucleotides are TGTGCCAGCCGTGCGGTTTATAGCAATCAGCCCCAGCATTTT.

The rearrangement uses TRBV27 and TRBJ2-7; tentative D call: TRBD2 (6 bases). Germline loops: CDR1 MNHEY, CDR2 SMNVEV (reference sequence). The CDR3 consists of 16 residues. Trimming shortened V by 5 bases and J by 1 base, and 18 bases separated the two germline ends. In DNA, the CDR3 is TGTGCCAGCAGTGCCCACGGGACTCCCGTTTCCTACGAGCAGTACTTC. This gives the protein CASSAHGTPVSYEQYF.

This chain joins TRBV9 and TRBJ2-1; 7 positions match TRBD1. V lost 0 bases, J lost 5 bases, and 2 bases stayed unmatched. The CDR3 covers 14 residues. CDR1 and CDR2 from the germline V gene are SGDLS and YYNGEE. The CDR3 region has the DNA TGTGCCAGCAGCGTAGACAGGGGTGACAATGAGCAGTTCTTC. Residues: CASSVDRGDNEQFF.